Listed below are T cell receptor beta chains from one sample, sequenced in a study of identical twins. TCRdb called the 5' RACE reads again in MiXCR, with one record for every CDR3 protein. Of roughly 690,000 distinct CDR3 sequences in the sample, 21% are singletons; the top ten hold roughly 4%. The sample was also linked to a second study, of T cells expressing NK-cell markers.

Sequences were obtained from PBMCs. Receptors were obtained from a woman aged 18-29 years in good health. CDR3s include the opening cysteine and the closing phenylalanine or tryptophan. Each record gives: V gene, clone size, D gene, J gene, CDR3 DNA, CDR3 protein. A D gene is named only where the DNA matches it firmly. Expanded clones get a size class; other rows say once, few or many, or leave the size out.

>TRBV12-3/TRBV12-4|.|.|TRBJ2-7
TGTGCCAGCAGCCTGGGATCTAGCTCGACTACCTACGAGCAGTACTTC
CASSLGSSSTTYEQYF
>TRBV21-1|.|.|TRBJ2-7
TGTGCCAAAACTATCCGGGACAGTCGACAAAAACAGACCTACGAGCAGTACTTC
CAKTIRDSRQKQTYEQYF
>TRBV10-2|.|TRBD2|TRBJ2-7
TGCGCCAGCAGTGAGTCGACCGGACTAGTTGGTTACGAGCAGTACTTC
CASSESTGLVGYEQYF
>TRBV11-3|few|.|TRBJ2-1
TGTGCCAGCAGCCAAAACGGTCTAGCTGGCAATGAGCAGTTCTTC
CASSQNGLAGNEQFF
>TRBV5-1|.|.|TRBJ2-1
TGCGCCAGCAGGGTGGGAGATGCCTACAATGAGCAGTTCTTC
CASRVGDAYNEQFF
>TRBV14|.|.|TRBJ2-7
TGTGCCAGCAGCCAAGATGCCGGGGGCTACGAGCAGTACTTC
CASSQDAGGYEQYF
>TRBV5-4|.|.|TRBJ2-7
TGTGCCAGCAGCGCCGACGGAGCTCTCGGCGACGAGCAGTACTTC
CASSADGALGDEQYF
>TRBV29-1|.|.|TRBJ2-1
TGCAGCGAGACCCGGTCCTACAATGAGCAGTTCTTC
CSETRSYNEQFF
>TRBV7-9|many|TRBD1|TRBJ2-2
TGTGCCAGCAGCCAGGGGGCCACAAACACCGGGGAGCTGTTTTTT
CASSQGATNTGELFF
>TRBV12-3/TRBV12-4|few|.|TRBJ1-4
TGTGCCAGCACCTCACAGGGTGCAAAACTGTTTTTT
CASTSQGAKLFF
>TRBV5-4|few|.|TRBJ1-3
TGTGCCAGCAGCTTAGGGACCCAATACGGAAACACCATATATTTT
CASSLGTQYGNTIYF
>TRBV5-1|many|.|TRBJ2-3
TGCGCCAGCAGAGTTGGGGAGTACGAAACGCAGTATTTT
CASRVGEYETQYF
>TRBV24-1|.|TRBD2|TRBJ2-2
TGTGCCACCAGTGGAGCGGGGTCACGCGGGGAGCTGTTTTTT
CATSGAGSRGELFF
>TRBV20-1|.|TRBD1|TRBJ2-2
TGCAGTGCCCGGACAGGTCCCAACACCGGGGAGCTGTTTTTT
CSARTGPNTGELFF
>TRBV12-3/TRBV12-4|.|TRBD1|TRBJ1-5
TGTGCCAGCAGTTTCGGCCGGGACAGGGGAGTTCAGCCCCAGCATTTT
CASSFGRDRGVQPQHF
>TRBV12-3/TRBV12-4|many|TRBD1|TRBJ2-2
TGTGCCAGCGAAATCACAGGGGTTACCGGGGAGCTGTTTTTT
CASEITGVTGELFF
>TRBV27|.|.|TRBJ2-1
TGTGCCAGCAGTTTTCTGGCAGGGGAGTACAATGAGCAGTTCTTC
CASSFLAGEYNEQFF
>TRBV25-1|few|.|TRBJ1-3
TGTGCCAGTACCGGGACACGCGGAAACACCATATATTTT
CASTGTRGNTIYF
>TRBV20-1|.|TRBD2|TRBJ2-1
TGCAGTGCCTTAAGACTAGCGGGAAATAGGCAGTTCTTC
CSALRLAGNRQFF
>TRBV13|.|.|TRBJ2-1
TGTGCCAGCAAGGGAATTATGAGTAGCAATGAGCAGTTCTTC
CASKGIMSSNEQFF